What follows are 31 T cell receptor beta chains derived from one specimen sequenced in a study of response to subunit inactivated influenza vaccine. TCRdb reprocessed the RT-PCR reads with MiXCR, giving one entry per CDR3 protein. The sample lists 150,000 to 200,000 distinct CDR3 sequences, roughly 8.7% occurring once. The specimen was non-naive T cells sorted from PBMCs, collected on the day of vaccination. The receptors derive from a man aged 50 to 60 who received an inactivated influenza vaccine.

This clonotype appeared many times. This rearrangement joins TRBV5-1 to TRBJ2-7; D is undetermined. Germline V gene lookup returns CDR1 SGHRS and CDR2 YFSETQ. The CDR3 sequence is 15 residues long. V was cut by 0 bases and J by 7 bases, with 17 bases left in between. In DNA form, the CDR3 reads TGCGCCAGCAGCTTGGACGTAAGGGCCGAGGCAGAGCAGTACTTC. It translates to CASSLDVRAEAEQYF.

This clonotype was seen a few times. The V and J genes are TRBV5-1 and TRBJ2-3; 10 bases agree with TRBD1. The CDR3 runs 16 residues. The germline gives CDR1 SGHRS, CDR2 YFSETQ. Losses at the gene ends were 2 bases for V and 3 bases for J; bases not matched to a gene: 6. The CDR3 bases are TGCGCCAGCAGCTTAGACAGGGGGCTCGGTACAGATACGCAGTATTTT. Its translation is CASSLDRGLGTDTQYF.

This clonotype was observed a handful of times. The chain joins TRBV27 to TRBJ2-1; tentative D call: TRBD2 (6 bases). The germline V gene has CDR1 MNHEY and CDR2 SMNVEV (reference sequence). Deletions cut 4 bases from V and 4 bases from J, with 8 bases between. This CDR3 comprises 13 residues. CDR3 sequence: CASSSAGYNEQFF. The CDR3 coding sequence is TGTGCCAGCAGTTCCGCGGGGTACAATGAGCAGTTCTTC.

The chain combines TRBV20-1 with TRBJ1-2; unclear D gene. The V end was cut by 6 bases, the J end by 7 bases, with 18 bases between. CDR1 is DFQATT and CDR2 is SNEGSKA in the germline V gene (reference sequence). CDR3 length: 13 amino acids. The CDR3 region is CSAHGQGSSGYTF. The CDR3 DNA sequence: TGCAGTGCCCACGGGCAAGGTTCTTCTGGCTACACCTTC.

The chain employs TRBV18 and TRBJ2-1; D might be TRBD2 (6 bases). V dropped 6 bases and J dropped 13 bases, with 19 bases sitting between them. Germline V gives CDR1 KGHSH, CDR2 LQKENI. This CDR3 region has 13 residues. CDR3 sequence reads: CASSAAPRREQFF. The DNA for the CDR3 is TGTGCCAGCTCTGCTGCCCCCAGGCGGGAACAGTTCTTC.

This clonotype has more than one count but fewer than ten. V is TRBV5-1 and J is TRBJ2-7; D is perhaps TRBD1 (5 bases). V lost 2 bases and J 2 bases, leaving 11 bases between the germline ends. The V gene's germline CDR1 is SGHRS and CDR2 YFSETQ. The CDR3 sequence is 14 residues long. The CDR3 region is CASSFGAPPYEQYF. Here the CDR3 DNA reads TGCGCCAGCAGCTTTGGGGCACCCCCCTACGAGCAGTACTTC.

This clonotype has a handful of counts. CDR3 residues: CASSQVGDRTDTQYF. In DNA form, the CDR3 reads TGCGCCAGCAGCCAAGTGGGGGATCGCACAGATACGCAGTATTTT. The V and J genes are TRBV4-1 and TRBJ2-3; possibly TRBD1 or TRBD2 for D (5 bases each). V was pared by 1 base and J by 1 base, with 9 bases between. The germline V gene has CDR1 MGHRA and CDR2 YSYEKL. The CDR3 contains 15 residues.

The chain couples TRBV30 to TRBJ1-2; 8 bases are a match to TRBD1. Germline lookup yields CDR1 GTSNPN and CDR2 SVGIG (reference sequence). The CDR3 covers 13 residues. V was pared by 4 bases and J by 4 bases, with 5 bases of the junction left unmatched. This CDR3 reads CAWTRQGTYGYTF. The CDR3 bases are TGTGCCTGGACGAGACAGGGGACCTATGGCTACACCTTC.

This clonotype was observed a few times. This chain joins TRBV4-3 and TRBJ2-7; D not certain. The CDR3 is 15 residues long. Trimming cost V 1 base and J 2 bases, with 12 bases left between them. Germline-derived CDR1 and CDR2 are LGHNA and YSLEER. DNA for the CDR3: TGCGCCAGCAGCCAAGGGGTAGGGTTTACCTACGAGCAGTACTTC. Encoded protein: CASSQGVGFTYEQYF.

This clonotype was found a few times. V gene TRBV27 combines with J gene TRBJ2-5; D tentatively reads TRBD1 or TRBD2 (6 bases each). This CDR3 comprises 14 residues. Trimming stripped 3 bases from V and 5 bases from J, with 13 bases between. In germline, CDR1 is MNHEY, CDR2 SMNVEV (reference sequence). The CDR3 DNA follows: TGTGCCAGCAGTTTTTGGGGGGCGCGGGAGACCCAGTACTTC. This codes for CASSFWGARETQYF.

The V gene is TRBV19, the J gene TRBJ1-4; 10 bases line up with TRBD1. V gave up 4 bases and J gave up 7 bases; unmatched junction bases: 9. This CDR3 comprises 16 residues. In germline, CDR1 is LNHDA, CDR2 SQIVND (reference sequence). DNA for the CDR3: TGTGCCAGTAGTACCCTCCCGGGACAGGGGACTGAAAAACTGTTTTTT. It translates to CASSTLPGQGTEKLFF.

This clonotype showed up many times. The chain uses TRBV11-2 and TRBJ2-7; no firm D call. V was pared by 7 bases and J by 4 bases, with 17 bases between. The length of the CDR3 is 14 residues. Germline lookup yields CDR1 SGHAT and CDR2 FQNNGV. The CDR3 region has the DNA TGTGCCAGCACCCTACCGGGTTCTGGTTACGAGCAGTACTTC. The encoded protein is CASTLPGSGYEQYF.

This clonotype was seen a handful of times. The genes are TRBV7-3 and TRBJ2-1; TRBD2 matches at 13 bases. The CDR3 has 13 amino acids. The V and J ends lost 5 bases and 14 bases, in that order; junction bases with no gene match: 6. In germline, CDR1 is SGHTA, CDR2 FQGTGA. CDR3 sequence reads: CASSARTSGSKFF. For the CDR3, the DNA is TGTGCCAGCAGCGCGAGGACTAGCGGGAGTAAGTTCTTC.

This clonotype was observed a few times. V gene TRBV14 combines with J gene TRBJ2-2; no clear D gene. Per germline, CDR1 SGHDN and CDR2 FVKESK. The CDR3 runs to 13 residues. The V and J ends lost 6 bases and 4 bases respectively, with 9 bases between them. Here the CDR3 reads CASRISPTGELFF. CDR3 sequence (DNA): TGTGCCAGCAGGATAAGCCCCACCGGGGAGCTGTTTTTT.

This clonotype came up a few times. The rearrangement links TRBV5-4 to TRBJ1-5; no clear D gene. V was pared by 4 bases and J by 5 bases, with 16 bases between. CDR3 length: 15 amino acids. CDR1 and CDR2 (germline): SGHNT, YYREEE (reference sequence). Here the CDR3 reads CASSPGREMDQPQHF. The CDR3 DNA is TGTGCCAGCAGCCCGGGAAGGGAGATGGATCAGCCCCAGCATTTT.

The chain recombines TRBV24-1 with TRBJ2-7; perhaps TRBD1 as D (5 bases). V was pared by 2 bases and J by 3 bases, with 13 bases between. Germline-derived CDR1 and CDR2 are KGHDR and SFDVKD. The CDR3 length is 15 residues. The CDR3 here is CATSDYDRLNYEQYF. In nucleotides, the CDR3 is TGTGCCACCAGTGATTATGACAGATTAAACTACGAGCAGTACTTC.

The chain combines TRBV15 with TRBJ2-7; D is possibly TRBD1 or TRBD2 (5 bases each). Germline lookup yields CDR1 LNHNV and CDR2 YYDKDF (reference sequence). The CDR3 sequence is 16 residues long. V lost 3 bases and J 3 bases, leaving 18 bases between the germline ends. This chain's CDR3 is CATSSESRGPLYEQYF. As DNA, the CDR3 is TGTGCCACCAGCAGCGAATCCCGGGGCCCTCTCTACGAGCAGTACTTC.

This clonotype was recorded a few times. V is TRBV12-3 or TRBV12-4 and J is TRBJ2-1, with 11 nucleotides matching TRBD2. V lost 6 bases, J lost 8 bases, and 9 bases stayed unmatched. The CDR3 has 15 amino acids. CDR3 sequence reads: CASRLIAGGPHEQFF. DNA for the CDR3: TGTGCCAGCAGACTGATAGCGGGGGGGCCCCATGAGCAGTTCTTC.

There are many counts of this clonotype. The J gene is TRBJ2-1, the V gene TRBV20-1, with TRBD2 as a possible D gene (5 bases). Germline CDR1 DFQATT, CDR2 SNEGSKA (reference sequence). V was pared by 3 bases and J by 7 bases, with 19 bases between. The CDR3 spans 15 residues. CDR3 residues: CSARLLAYGPNEQFF. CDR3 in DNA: TGCAGTGCTAGGCTTCTAGCATACGGGCCAAATGAGCAGTTCTTC.

As DNA, the CDR3 is TGTGCCAGCAGTGAAACGATTATGGCAGATACGCAGTATTTT. This gives the protein CASSETIMADTQYF. This rearrangement joins TRBV2 to TRBJ2-3; no clear D. The germline V gene has CDR1 SNHLY and CDR2 FYNNEI. The CDR3 has 14 amino acids. V lost 2 bases, J lost 4 bases, and 10 bases lay in between.

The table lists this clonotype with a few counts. The CDR3 loop reads CASSLGGTGALNYEQYF. As DNA, the CDR3 is TGTGCCAGCAGCTTAGGAGGAACAGGAGCCCTAAACTACGAGCAGTACTTC. The gene calls are TRBV7-2 and TRBJ2-7; D may be TRBD1 (5 bases). Deletions cut 1 base from V and 3 bases from J, with 19 bases between. Germline CDR1 is SGHTA and CDR2 is FQGNSA. The CDR3 contains 17 residues.

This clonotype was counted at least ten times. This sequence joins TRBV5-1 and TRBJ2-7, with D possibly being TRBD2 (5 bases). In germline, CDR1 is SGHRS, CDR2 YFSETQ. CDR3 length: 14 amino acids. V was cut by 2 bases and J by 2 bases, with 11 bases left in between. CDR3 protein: CASSFEGATYEQYF. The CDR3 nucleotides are TGCGCCAGCAGCTTCGAGGGCGCCACCTACGAGCAGTACTTC. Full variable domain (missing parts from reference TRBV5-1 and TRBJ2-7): KAGVTQTPRYLIKTRGQQVTLSCSPISGHRSVSWYQQTPGQGLQFLFEYFSETQRNKGNFPGRFSGRQFSNSRSEMNVSTLELGDSALYLCASSFEGATYEQYFGPGTRLTVT.

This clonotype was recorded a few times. This chain's CDR3 is CASSLRQGTEAFF. The CDR3 nucleotides are TGTGCCAGCAGTCTCCGACAGGGAACGGAAGCTTTCTTT. V gene TRBV12-3 or TRBV12-4 combines with J gene TRBJ1-1, with 7 bases matching TRBD1. With V trimmed by 5 bases and J by 8 bases, 8 bases remained unmatched. CDR3 length equals 13 residues.

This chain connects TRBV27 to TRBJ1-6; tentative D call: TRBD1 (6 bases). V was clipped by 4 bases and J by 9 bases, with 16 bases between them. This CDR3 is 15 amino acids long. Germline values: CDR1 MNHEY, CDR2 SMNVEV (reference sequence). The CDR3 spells CASSSVDSSSSPLHF. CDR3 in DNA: TGTGCCAGCAGTTCGGTGGACAGCTCCAGTTCACCCCTCCACTTT.

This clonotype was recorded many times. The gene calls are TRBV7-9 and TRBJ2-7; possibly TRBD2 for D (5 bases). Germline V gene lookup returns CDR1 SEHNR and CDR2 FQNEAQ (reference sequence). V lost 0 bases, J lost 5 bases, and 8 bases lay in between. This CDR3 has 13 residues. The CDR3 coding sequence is TGTGCCAGCAGCTTAGCGGGAGTTGACGAGCAGTACTTC. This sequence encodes CASSLAGVDEQYF.

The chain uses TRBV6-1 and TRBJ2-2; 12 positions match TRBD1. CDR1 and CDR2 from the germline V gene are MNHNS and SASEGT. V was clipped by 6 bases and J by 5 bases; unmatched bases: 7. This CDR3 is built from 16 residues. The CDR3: CASRTGTGGGTGELFF. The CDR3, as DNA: TGTGCCAGCAGAACCGGGACAGGGGGCGGTACCGGGGAGCTGTTTTTT.

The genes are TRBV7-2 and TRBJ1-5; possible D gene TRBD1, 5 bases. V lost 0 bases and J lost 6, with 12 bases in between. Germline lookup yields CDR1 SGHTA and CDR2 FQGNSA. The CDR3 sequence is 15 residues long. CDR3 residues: CASSLAFGGSQPQHF. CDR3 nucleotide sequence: TGTGCCAGCAGCTTAGCTTTTGGGGGAAGTCAGCCCCAGCATTTT.

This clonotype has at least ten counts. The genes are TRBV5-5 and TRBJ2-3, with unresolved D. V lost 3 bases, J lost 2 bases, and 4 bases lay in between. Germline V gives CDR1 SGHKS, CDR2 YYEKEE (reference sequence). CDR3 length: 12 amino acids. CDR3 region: CASSWNTDTQYF. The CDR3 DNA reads TGTGCCAGCAGCTGGAACACAGATACGCAGTATTTT.

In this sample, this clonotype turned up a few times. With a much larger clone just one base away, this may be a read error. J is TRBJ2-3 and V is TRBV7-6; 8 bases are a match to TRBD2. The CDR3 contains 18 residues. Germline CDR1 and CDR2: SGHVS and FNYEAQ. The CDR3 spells CASSSPVKAGEVTATQYF. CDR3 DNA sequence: TGTGCCAGCAGCTCCCCGGTAAAAGCGGGAGAGGTGACAGCTACGCAGTATTTT.

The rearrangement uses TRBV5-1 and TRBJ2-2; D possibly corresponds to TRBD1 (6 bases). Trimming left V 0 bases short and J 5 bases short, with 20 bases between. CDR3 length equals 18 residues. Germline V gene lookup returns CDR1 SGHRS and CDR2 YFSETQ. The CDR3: CASSLGPFRQGPTGELFF. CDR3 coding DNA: TGCGCCAGCAGCTTGGGGCCTTTTCGGCAGGGGCCGACCGGGGAGCTGTTTTTT. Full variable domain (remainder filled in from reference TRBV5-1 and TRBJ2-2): KAGVTQTPRYLIKTRGQQVTLSCSPISGHRSVSWYQQTPGQGLQFLFEYFSETQRNKGNFPGRFSGRQFSNSRSEMNVSTLELGDSALYLCASSLGPFRQGPTGELFFGEGSRLTVL.

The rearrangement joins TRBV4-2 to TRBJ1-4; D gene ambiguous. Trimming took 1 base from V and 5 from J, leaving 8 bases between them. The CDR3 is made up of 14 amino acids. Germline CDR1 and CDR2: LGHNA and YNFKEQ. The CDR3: CASSQAASNEKLFF. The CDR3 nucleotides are TGTGCCAGCAGCCAAGCGGCTTCAAATGAAAAACTGTTTTTT.